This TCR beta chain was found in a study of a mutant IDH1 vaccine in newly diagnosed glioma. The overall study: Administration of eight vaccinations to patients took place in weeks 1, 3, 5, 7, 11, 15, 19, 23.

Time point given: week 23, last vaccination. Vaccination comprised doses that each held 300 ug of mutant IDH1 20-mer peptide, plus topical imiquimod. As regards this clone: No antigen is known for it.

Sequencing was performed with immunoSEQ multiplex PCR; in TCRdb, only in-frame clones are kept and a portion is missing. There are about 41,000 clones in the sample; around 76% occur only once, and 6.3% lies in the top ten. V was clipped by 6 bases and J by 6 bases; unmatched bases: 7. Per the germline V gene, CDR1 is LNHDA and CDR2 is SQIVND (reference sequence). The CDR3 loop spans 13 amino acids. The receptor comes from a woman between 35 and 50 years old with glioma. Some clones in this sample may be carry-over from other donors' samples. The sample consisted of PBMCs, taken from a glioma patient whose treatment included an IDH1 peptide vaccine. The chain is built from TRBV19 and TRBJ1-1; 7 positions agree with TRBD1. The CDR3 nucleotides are TGTGCCAGTAGCCTACAGGGGATCGCTGAAGCTTTCTTT. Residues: CASSLQGIAEAFF.